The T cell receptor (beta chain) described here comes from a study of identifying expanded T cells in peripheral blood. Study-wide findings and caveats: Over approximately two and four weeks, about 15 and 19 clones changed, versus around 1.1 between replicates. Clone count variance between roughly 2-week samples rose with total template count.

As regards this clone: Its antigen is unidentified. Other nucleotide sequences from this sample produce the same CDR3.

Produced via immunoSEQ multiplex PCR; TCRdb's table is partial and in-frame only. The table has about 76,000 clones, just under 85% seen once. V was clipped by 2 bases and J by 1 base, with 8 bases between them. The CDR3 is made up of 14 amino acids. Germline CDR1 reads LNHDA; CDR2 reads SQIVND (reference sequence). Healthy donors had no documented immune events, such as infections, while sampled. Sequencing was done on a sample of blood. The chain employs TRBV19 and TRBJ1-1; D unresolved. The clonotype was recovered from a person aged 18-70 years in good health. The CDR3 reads CASSIRGRNTEAFF. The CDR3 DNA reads TGTGCCAGTAGTATACGGGGAAGGAACACTGAAGCTTTCTTT. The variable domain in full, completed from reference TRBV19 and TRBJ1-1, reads DGGITQSPKYLFRKEGQNVTLSCEQNLNHDAMYWYRQDPGQGLRLIYYSQIVNDFQKGDIAEGYSVSREKKESFPLTVTSAQKNPTAFYLCASSIRGRNTEAFFGQGTRLTVV.